This paragraph reports one T cell receptor (beta chain). Its matching antigen is unknown. This sample is drawn from a study of CD8+ T cells in alopecia areata. The wider study: Scalp area affected, as a percentage, set the severity score of treated patients.

Documented treatment: oral pan-JAK inhibitor, 5-10 mg twice daily. cDNA prepared by RNA extraction and subsequent reverse transcription served as the template for sequencing. The assay was immunoSEQ multiplex PCR, and TCRdb's table has in-frame clones only and misses some. The table includes approximately 220,000 clones, 35% to 40% detected once. With 4 bases clipped from V and 5 bases from J, the junction kept 2 bases outside the gene matches. CDR1 is MNHNY and CDR2 is SVGAGI in the germline V gene (reference sequence). CDR3 size: 13 residues. Notes on the study in general: In scalp samples, resident alphabeta T cells of normal skin are also sequenced. Compared with normal scalp, lesional scalp had higher clonality and more expanded CD8+ clones. Throughout tofacitinib, many expanded lesional clones continued to persist in scalp and blood.

V usage is TRBV6-6 and J usage is TRBJ2-5, with 9 bases lining up with TRBD1. The sample consisted of CD4+ T cells sorted from blood, taken at approximately week 30, from a patient treated with tofacitinib. This TCR was sampled from a human donor with alopecia areata. The CDR3 protein is CASSLGQGETQYF. CDR3 nucleotides: TGTGCCAGCAGTTTGGGACAGGGCGAGACCCAGTACTTC.